This TCR beta chain is drawn from a study of cytomegalovirus exposure and HLA in healthy donors (dated by TCRdb to between 2016 and 2019). Turning to the overall study: An earlier analysis of a few hundred of the donors reported approximately 300 Gb of sequence data and approximately 120 million unique TCR beta sequences obtained from some 170 million T cells. Roughly 300 gigabases of sequencing data and approximately 85 million unique TCR sequences were included in an early release covering roughly 600 HLA-typed donors. Of the approximately 400 genotyped donors, roughly 80% fell in the genetic ancestry cluster associated with self-reported Caucasian donors. The aim of the study was to test whether cataloging public T cell receptors could identify signatures of past pathogen exposure. The T cell repertoires of several hundred subjects were profiled by immunosequencing and related to cytomegalovirus serostatus. Besides the first cohort of 666 subjects, a separate validation cohort made up of roughly 120 different subjects was used. To predict cytomegalovirus infection status, the study brought together high-throughput TCR immunosequencing, statistical association of individual TCRs with disease status, and machine learning. A later analysis re-examined previously published TCR beta repertoires from hundreds of donors and added high-resolution HLA genotyping to investigate patterns of TCR occurrence. Rather than using new phenotypic data, the later analysis identified candidate immune exposures from TCR beta sequences and from how often those sequences occurred across donors. An earlier analysis of roughly 580 of the donors used high-throughput TCR beta sequencing to judge whether each TCR beta V gene segment behaved as functional or pseudogenic. Alongside the repertoire data, information on donor age, sex, ethnicity and CMV serostatus was compiled. Genome-wide SNP genotypes for about 65% of the roughly 670 donors were used in a later genetic analysis, which treated that subset as a discovery cohort. Every discovery cohort repertoire had been produced on one sequencing platform. Both class I and class II loci were covered by HLA typing, at four-digit resolution. The number of typed donors differed by locus: about 629-630 for A, B, C, DRB1 and DQB1; about 520 for DQA1; some 590 for DPA1; and approximately 450 for DPB1. About five DR-DQ haplotypes were handled as single units for association and clustering because linkage in the cohort was strong. Among about 410 genotyped donors of the cohort, an average of approximately 240,000 unique TCR beta nucleotide sequences was sequenced per donor, of which approximately 18% were non-productive.

Overall study results and their limits: The only immune exposure information available for the cohort was CMV serostatus. The authors suggested that the approach could potentially be generalized to other disease states and immunological phenotypes. Most CMV-associated TCR beta chains appeared to be HLA-restricted in a later analysis, and the HLA associations seemed to be driven largely by CMV exposure. The cohort was sequenced for TCR beta chains only, and without alpha or paired-chain data the features that could be detected were limited. According to a later genetic analysis, donors in an Asian-associated ancestry cluster had fewer N-insertions in productive TCRs than the approximately 690-donor mean. A later analysis found that HLA-associated TCR beta chains were more clonally expanded and had lower generation probabilities than equally common non-associated chains. In both the original and validation cohorts, the classifier was reported to diagnose cytomegalovirus status with high specificity and sensitivity. A total of 150 to 200 TCR beta chains were listed by the study as associated with cytomegalovirus. Linkage disequilibrium might explain the correlated functional status among segregating V segments, but an unknown experimental factor could not be excluded. A further reported finding was that TCR beta sequences accurately predicted the HLA-A and HLA-B alleles for most subjects in the first cohort. In vitro tests confirmed that a few of the cytomegalovirus-associated TCR beta chains recognize cytomegalovirus antigens. The earlier analysis of approximately 590 of the donors excluded some 15 rarely observed V segments, including chromosome 9 orphons, because counts were too low. HLA typing was unavailable for some donors at each locus, so association tests used only the typed subset. Strong co-occurrence of HLA alleles, especially DR and DQ, made assigning TCR associations to individual alleles difficult. Because the 87-base-pair reads could not distinguish some IMGT-functional V segments, including TRBV6-2 and TRBV6-3, those segments were excluded. A later analysis found that TCR association rates varied across HLA loci, with DRB1 alleles showing the most associated TCRs and HLA-C alleles the fewest. Several of the top co-occurrence clusters appeared to be linked to parvovirus B19, influenza, CMV and Epstein-Barr virus, according to a later analysis. An earlier analysis of some 560 of the donors showed that most TCR beta V segments appeared in productive rearrangements either about 90% or about 30% of the time, which broadly matched IMGT annotations. A later analysis associated about 16,000 TCR beta sequences with specific HLA alleles at a false discovery rate of 0.05. Most TCR sequences were observed very rarely across donors, whereas some public TCRs were present in many individuals. A group of highly shared sequence variants was considered likely to be a technical artifact of the sequencing pipeline. An association between a missense DCLRE1C variant and V-gene and J-gene trimming of TCR beta chains was found in a later genetic analysis and replicated in an independent cohort. Presence/absence analyses assumed roughly uniform sequencing depth across donors, an assumption that may not hold.

As concerns this clone: Its target antigen remains unknown. No quality values exist for individual bases; no much larger clone is one base distant.

The library was generated by the immunoSEQ multiplex PCR assay. For the multiplex PCR, a mixture combining 60 forward primers for TCR Vbeta segments and 13 reverse primers for TCR Jbeta segments was used. Amplification of the CDR3 region of rearranged TCR beta genes was performed with a multiplex PCR assay on genomic DNA. The amplified TCR beta libraries were sequenced on the Illumina HiSeq System as 87-base-pair reads. As for the original processing: A later analysis tallied 80 million to 95 million unique TCR beta chains across the 666 repertoires, and around 12 million of those chains were shared by two or more donors. Raw reads were error-corrected and collapsed into unique sequences by a nearest-neighbor algorithm in which closely related sequences were merged to remove PCR and sequencing errors. CDR3 sequences were aligned to IMGT reference sequences to assign V, D and J gene segments. For a sequence to be retained, a match of at least six nucleotides to both a V gene segment and a J gene segment was required. Rearrangements were called productive when the CDR3 lacked stop codons and stayed in frame with V and J; all others were non-productive. CDR3 was defined according to IMGT convention as the region running from the second conserved V-encoded cysteine to the conserved J-encoded phenylalanine. In an earlier analysis of more than 550 of the donors, sequences lacking an unambiguous match to a single V gene segment were excluded. An earlier analysis of almost 600 of the donors classified V segments as functional when productive rearrangements were above 56.7% and as segregating when the standard deviation between donors was above 5%. A statistical classification framework was built to diagnose cytomegalovirus status from the catalog of TCR beta chain sequences. A later analysis assigned V and J genes by comparing TCR nucleotide sequences with IMGT/GENE-DB human TR gene sequences. A later analysis assigned CDR3 sequences and most-parsimonious VDJ recombination scenarios with the TCRdist pipeline. In a later analysis, every TCR beta chain was defined by the combination of its CDR3 amino acid sequence and its V-gene family, and reads without a unique V-gene family were dropped. A later analysis removed roughly 590 highly shared, low-generation-probability nucleotide sequences to deal with suspected cross-contamination and a sequencing artifact. In a later analysis, a clonal expansion index for each public chain was calculated from normalized within-repertoire ranks of inferred template counts. A later analysis computed generation probabilities with a VDJ recombination model fitted to out-of-frame rearrangements, and checked the results against IGoR. A later analysis scored TCR-TCR, TCR-HLA and TCR-CMV co-occurrence with hypergeometric tests, applying a repertoire-size bias correction to TCR pairs. A later analysis estimated false discovery rates by permuting HLA or CMV assignments 20 times. A later analysis grouped co-occurring TCRs with DBSCAN, adding TCRdist sequence similarity when clustering within HLA-allele-positive subsets. For co-occurrence clustering, repertoires with fewer than 30,000 or more than 120,000 public chains were excluded, along with several repertoires with anomalous nucleotide sharing. Drawn from immuneACCESS, this table holds only the in-frame rearrangements with V and J called that TCRdb kept. Clones are partly lost; checked studies trace under half to an unresolved V gene and leave the rest unexplained. V and J calls and clone size are as listed in that table; D and trimming were resolved from the DNA. The sample has 150,000 to 180,000 clones on record, approximately 72% of them singletons. About 2.8% of the sample belongs to the ten largest clones.

The cohort comprised some 680 healthy bone marrow donors. Cohort members were all nominally healthy when sampled, although unrecorded immune exposures were likely present. The donor was CMV seronegative and belonged to the group of 352 seronegative cohort members. A peripheral blood sample was provided by each donor, and peripheral blood mononuclear cells were used for TCR beta sequencing. Genomic DNA extraction from the blood cell samples was performed with the Qiagen DNeasy Blood Extraction Kit. CDR1 and CDR2 were assigned from the germline V gene (reference sequence) as GTSNPN and SVGIG. V gives up 5 bases and J gives up 3 bases, and the segment between their germline ends measures 10 bases. The CDR3 contains 12 residues, cysteine and phenylalanine counted. Just CDR3 DNA is preserved here, 36 bases in frame from base 1.

This clonotype originated in a young man in good health and CMV-seronegative. The chain employs TRBV30 and TRBJ1-2; too little of a D gene remains to name it. The material sequenced was PBMCs. The nucleotides are TGTGCCTGGGTGGGCTACGACTATGGCTACACCTTC. This is translated as CAWVGYDYGYTF.